This is a list of T cell receptor beta chains from one sample in a study of beta chain features in type 1 diabetes. The data were produced by immunoSEQ multiplex PCR, yet TCRdb's version contains in-frame clones alone and is incomplete. The table has some 290,000 clones, approximately 14% seen once. The sequencing input was naive CD4+ T cells from blood. These receptors were obtained from a man aged 30 to 45 with type 1 diabetes. The CDR3 runs from the conserved cysteine through the conserved F or W. D genes are given only for firm matches. Size is omitted from some rows. Given values are once, few, many or a class for expanded clones.

cdr3_nt cdr3_aa j_call d_call clone_size v_call
TGTGCCAGCAGTTCTCCCGGGACAGGGGAGGCTACGCAGTATTTT CASSSPGTGEATQYF TRBJ2-3 TRBD1 - TRBV28
TGTGCCAGCAGCCATGGACAGAAAGGAAATGAGCAGTTCTTC CASSHGQKGNEQFF TRBJ2-1 - few TRBV4-2
TGTGCCAGCAATGAGGGTGTCGGCACTGAAGCTTTCTTT CASNEGVGTEAFF TRBJ1-1 - few TRBV6-6
TGCGCCAGCAGCTCTACAGGGGGCCTTGTGGGCGAGCAGTACTTC CASSSTGGLVGEQYF TRBJ2-7 TRBD1 - TRBV5-1
TGTGCCAGCAGTCGGCTAGCGGGAGAATTGGATACGCAGTATTTT CASSRLAGELDTQYF TRBJ2-3 TRBD2 - TRBV28
TGTGCCAGCAGCCCATTTGAGCGGGAGAACGAGCAGTACTTC CASSPFERENEQYF TRBJ2-7 TRBD2 - TRBV6-6
TGTGCCAGCAGTCTTCGGACAGGGAGCACCGGGGAGCTGTTTTTT CASSLRTGSTGELFF TRBJ2-2 TRBD1 - TRBV6-5
TGTGCCAGCAGCGTAGCGGGAAATTACAATGAGCAGTTCTTC CASSVAGNYNEQFF TRBJ2-1 - - TRBV9
TGTGCCAGCAGCCCAGGAGGGGACCGGAGGATTCAGTACTTC CASSPGGDRRIQYF TRBJ2-4 - few TRBV7-3
TGCAGCGTTGGCGGGACTAGCGGGCCTTCAGATACGCAGTATTTT CSVGGTSGPSDTQYF TRBJ2-3 TRBD2 - TRBV29-1
TGCAGTGCTAGCGTGAACACTGAAGCTTTCTTT CSASVNTEAFF TRBJ1-1 - - TRBV20-1
TGCGCCAGCAGCCAAGACACCTGGGACAGAACTAGCACCATATATTTT CASSQDTWDRTSTIYF TRBJ1-3 TRBD1 - TRBV4-3
TGTGCCTGGTCGCAGAAACCTAACTATGGCTACACCTTC CAWSQKPNYGYTF TRBJ1-2 - few TRBV30
TGTGCCGTACAAACTAGCGGGAGGTACAATGAGCAGTTCTTC CAVQTSGRYNEQFF TRBJ2-1 TRBD2 - TRBV6-6
TGCAGCGTGACAGAAATGAACACTGAAGCTTTCTTT CSVTEMNTEAFF TRBJ1-1 - few TRBV29-1
TGTGCCAGCAGCTCACGGACAGGGACCTACGAGCAGTACTTC CASSSRTGTYEQYF TRBJ2-7 TRBD1 - TRBV7-2
TGTGCCAGTACTTCTAGCGGGAGCCTGGCCAAAAACATTCAGTACTTC CASTSSGSLAKNIQYF TRBJ2-4 TRBD2 few TRBV19
TGTGCCAGCTCACCTCGTAGCGGGAGGGGAACCTACGAGCAGTACTTC CASSPRSGRGTYEQYF TRBJ2-7 TRBD2 few TRBV18
TGCGCCAATCTACCGTCGAAGGACCAGGGTTCCTACGAGCAGTACTTC CANLPSKDQGSYEQYF TRBJ2-7 - - TRBV23-1
TGTGCCTGGAGTGTTGGGCTACAAGAGACCCAGTACTTC CAWSVGLQETQYF TRBJ2-5 - - TRBV30
TGCGCCAGCAGCTTGGCTCCGGGACTCAAGGCCTACGAGCAGTACTTC CASSLAPGLKAYEQYF TRBJ2-7 - - TRBV5-1
TGTGCCAGTAGTCCGGGACTAGTTACACATGAGCAGTTCTTC CASSPGLVTHEQFF TRBJ2-1 TRBD2 - TRBV19
TGTGCCAGCAGCTCCCAAGAGACCCAGTACTTC CASSSQETQYF TRBJ2-5 - - TRBV2
TGTGCCAGTAGTTTTGGGCTTCCGGGAAGCGGTTACAATGAGCAGTTCTTC CASSFGLPGSGYNEQFF TRBJ2-1 - few TRBV19
TGTGCCAGCAGCTTAACCTACTACAATGAGCAGTTCTTC CASSLTYYNEQFF TRBJ2-1 - few TRBV7-3
TGTGCCAGCAGCACCGAGGTGACAGATACGCAGTATTTT CASSTEVTDTQYF TRBJ2-3 - few TRBV9
TGTGCCAGCAGCACAACGACCGGCAGGGTGGACGGAAACACCATATATTTT CASSTTTGRVDGNTIYF TRBJ1-3 - few TRBV9
TGTGCCAGCTCACCAAGAGGAGGAGAAGAGACCCAGTACTTC CASSPRGGEETQYF TRBJ2-5 - few TRBV18
TGTGCCAGCAGTCTCCGGGGTACGCAGTATTTT CASSLRGTQYF TRBJ2-3 - - TRBV27
TGTGCCAGCAGTGACAGGGACAGGGGGCGAAAACTGTTTTTT CASSDRDRGRKLFF TRBJ1-4 TRBD1 few TRBV25-1
TGTGCCAGCTCACTCACCCGGGACAGGGCAAACGGGAACGAGCAGTACTTC CASSLTRDRANGNEQYF TRBJ2-7 TRBD1 few TRBV18
TGTGCCAGTAGTACTTCTGTACTACACATGAACACTGAAGCTTTCTTT CASSTSVLHMNTEAFF TRBJ1-1 - - TRBV19
TGTGCCAGCAGCACCCGGACAGGGGAAGAGACCCAGTACTTC CASSTRTGEETQYF TRBJ2-5 TRBD1 - TRBV5-4
TGTGCCAGCAGGGGAGCGGGAGACGCCGCTTGGGAGCAGTACTTC CASRGAGDAAWEQYF TRBJ2-7 TRBD2 - TRBV27
TGTGCCAGCACTCAGCTGACAGGGTCTTTGAACTATGGCTACACCTTC CASTQLTGSLNYGYTF TRBJ1-2 TRBD1 - TRBV6-6
TGCAGCGCCAAACCAGGGACTGGGGAGACCCAGTACTTC CSAKPGTGETQYF TRBJ2-5 - - TRBV29-1
TGTGCCTGGAGTCTTCGAGGACTAGGAATCTCCTACGAGCAGTACTTC CAWSLRGLGISYEQYF TRBJ2-7 TRBD2 few TRBV30
TGTGCCAGCTCACCGGGACAGGCTCGGGATAATGAAAAACTGTTTTTT CASSPGQARDNEKLFF TRBJ1-4 TRBD1 few TRBV18
TGCAGTGCTAGAGATATAGAAGCTTTCTTT CSARDIEAFF TRBJ1-1 - few TRBV20-1
TGTGCCATCAGTGAACTAGCGGGAGACCACGAGCAGTACTTC CAISELAGDHEQYF TRBJ2-7 TRBD2 few TRBV10-3